Following are 27 T cell receptor beta chains from one sample sequenced in a study of T cell changes during pregnancy in multiple sclerosis. TCRdb's table, derived via immunoSEQ multiplex PCR, lists solely in-frame clones and lacks some. Among fewer than 85,000 clones listed, over 90% were seen once. Sequences were derived from peripheral blood, sampled in the second trimester of pregnancy. Receptors were obtained from a female donor with multiple sclerosis, enrolled in a pregnancy study.

This clone appeared a single time. The chain links TRBV5-8 to TRBJ1-4; 9 bases are shared with TRBD1. Germline CDR1 reads SGHTS; CDR2 reads YDEGEE. Germline trimming cut 4 bases from V and 8 bases from J; bases unmatched to any gene: 9. CDR3 length: 15 residues. CDR3 DNA: TGTGCCAGCAGCAGTACCGGGACAGGGAGGGAAAAACTGTTTTTT. As protein: CASSSTGTGREKLFF.

In its sample, this clone was seen once. This chain connects TRBV9 to TRBJ1-4; 7 bases fit TRBD1. This CDR3 region has 15 residues. The V gene's germline CDR1 is SGDLS and CDR2 YYNGEE. V trimming: 0 bases; J trimming: 6 bases; junction bases outside the gene matches: 5. This CDR3 is CASSVGTGVDEKLFF. The CDR3 DNA reads as TGTGCCAGCAGCGTAGGTACAGGGGTCGATGAAAAACTGTTTTTT.

The chain recombines TRBV9 with TRBJ2-2; weak D call: TRBD1 (6 bases). V lost 0 bases and J 2 bases, leaving 14 bases between the germline ends. The V gene's germline CDR1 is SGDLS and CDR2 YYNGEE. The CDR3 totals 17 residues. CDR3 in DNA: TGTGCCAGCAGCGTAGTTCCCGGGACAACAAACACCGGGGAGCTGTTTTTT. The encoded protein is CASSVVPGTTNTGELFF.

The rearrangement uses TRBV19 and TRBJ2-2; 7 nucleotides match TRBD2. V shed 8 bases, J shed 3 bases, and the junction held 6 bases outside the gene matches. Germline loops: CDR1 LNHDA, CDR2 SQIVND (reference sequence). The CDR3 loop spans 14 amino acids. The CDR3 DNA reads TGTGCCAGTTCTGGACTAGGTTACACCGGGGAGCTGTTTTTT. This codes for CASSGLGYTGELFF.

The gene calls are TRBV27 and TRBJ2-1; tentatively, D is TRBD2 (5 bases). CDR1 is MNHEY, CDR2 SMNVEV, per germline (reference sequence). With 2 bases removed from V and 7 bases from J, the gap between germline ends came to 15 bases. The CDR3 is 15 residues long. CDR3 nucleotide sequence: TGTGCCAGCAGTTTAAACGGGAACGCCGGGAATGAGCAGTTCTTC. Its protein product is CASSLNGNAGNEQFF.

The chain combines TRBV7-9 with TRBJ1-1; 8 bases fit TRBD1. This CDR3 region has 12 residues. The germline CDR1 and CDR2 sequences are SEHNR and FQNEAQ (reference sequence). V trimming: 5 bases; J trimming: 7 bases; junction bases outside the gene matches: 3. As DNA, the CDR3 is TGTGCCAGCAGCGAGGACAGGGTTGAAGCTTTCTTT. Its protein product is CASSEDRVEAFF.

This sequence joins TRBV7-6 and TRBJ2-7; possible D gene TRBD2, 5 bases. The V and J ends lost 1 base and 0 bases respectively, with 13 bases between them. The length of the CDR3 is 16 residues. Germline loops: CDR1 SGHVS, CDR2 FNYEAQ. CDR3 in amino acids: CASSLEQTTPSYEQYF. The CDR3 nucleotides read TGTGCCAGCAGCTTAGAACAGACTACACCCTCCTACGAGCAGTACTTC.

The chain is built from TRBV6-6 and TRBJ1-3; D is uncertain. Trimming cost V 6 bases and J 1 base, with 13 bases left between them. Per the germline V gene, CDR1 is MNHNY and CDR2 is SVGAGI (reference sequence). The CDR3 has 15 amino acids. CDR3 DNA sequence: TGTGCCAGCAGCAGCTTACTAGGGTCTGGAAACACCATATATTTT. It is translated as CASSSLLGSGNTIYF.

The chain links TRBV6-1 to TRBJ1-3; weak D call: TRBD1 (6 bases). The CDR3 loop spans 14 amino acids. Deletions cut 2 bases from V and 5 bases from J, with 10 bases between. Looked up from germline, CDR1 is MNHNS and CDR2 is SASEGT. CDR3 amino acids: CASSETGFRNTIYF. The CDR3 coding sequence is TGTGCCAGCAGTGAAACAGGGTTTCGAAACACCATATATTTT.

The chain combines TRBV4-2 with TRBJ1-2, with 8 bases aligning to TRBD1. The ends lost 2 bases at V and 3 bases at J; junction bases unmatched: 11. Germline assignment: CDR1 LGHNA and CDR2 YNFKEQ. The CDR3 totals 17 residues. The CDR3 sequence: CASSQWSRGHGDYGYTF. The CDR3 DNA reads as TGTGCCAGCAGCCAATGGAGCAGGGGGCATGGGGACTATGGCTACACCTTC.

The chain is built from TRBV15 and TRBJ2-3; TRBD2 is a possible D gene (6 bases). Trimming left V 0 bases short and J 6 bases short, with 22 bases between. Germline CDR1 reads LNHNV; CDR2 reads YYDKDF (reference sequence). The CDR3 sequence is 18 residues long. CDR3 residues: CATSRDKLAPPSPDTQYF. The CDR3 DNA reads as TGTGCCACCAGCAGAGATAAGCTAGCGCCACCCTCCCCCGATACGCAGTATTTT. The full variable domain, rest sourced from reference TRBV15 and TRBJ2-3, is DAMVIQNPRYQVTQFGKPVTLSCSQTLNHNVMYWYQQKSSQAPKLLFHYYDKDFNNEADTPDNFQSRRPNTSFCFLDIRSPGLGDTAMYLCATSRDKLAPPSPDTQYFGPGTRLTVL.

The genes are TRBV6-1 and TRBJ2-1; TRBD2 might be the D (5 bases). V was pared by 3 bases and J by 6 bases, with 15 bases between. In germline, CDR1 is MNHNS, CDR2 SASEGT. The length of the CDR3 is 15 residues. This CDR3 reads CASSDPTRGGNEQFF. For the CDR3, the DNA is TGTGCCAGCAGTGACCCCACTAGAGGCGGCAATGAGCAGTTCTTC.

The V call is TRBV7-8, the J call TRBJ2-1; 9 bases map to TRBD1. This CDR3 region has 13 residues. Germline-derived CDR1 and CDR2 are SGHVS and FQNEAQ. Unmatched junction bases numbered 4, after V lost 4 bases and J lost 9 bases. CDR3 bases: TGTGCCAGCAGCTCGGACAGGGGAGTTGAGCAGTTCTTC. Translating it yields CASSSDRGVEQFF. The whole variable domain, remainder taken from reference TRBV7-8 and TRBJ2-1, is GAGVSQSPRYKVAKRGQDVALRCDPISGHVSLFWYQQALGQGPEFLTYFQNEAQLDKSGLPSDRFFAERPEGSVSTLKIQRTQQEDSAVYLCASSSDRGVEQFFGPGTRLTVL.

The rearrangement uses TRBV6-1 and TRBJ2-7; 10 bases line up with TRBD1. Germline trimming cut 7 bases from V and 6 bases from J; bases unmatched to any gene: 12. This CDR3 has 15 residues. Germline V CDR1 and CDR2: MNHNS, SASEGT. CDR3 in amino acids: CASTPSGTGEAEQYF. CDR3 coding DNA: TGTGCCAGCACCCCTTCCGGGACAGGGGAGGCCGAGCAGTACTTC.

This chain joins TRBV2 and TRBJ1-5; TRBD1 matches at 7 bases. Trimming removed 5 bases from V and 7 bases from J; junction bases left unmatched: 11. The germline gives CDR1 SNHLY, CDR2 FYNNEI. CDR3 length: 15 residues. CDR3 loop: CASSPLPDRDQPQHF. The CDR3 DNA reads as TGTGCCAGCAGTCCCCTACCAGACAGGGACCAGCCCCAGCATTTT.

The chain recombines TRBV2 with TRBJ2-3; possibly TRBD2 for D (6 bases). CDR1 and CDR2 (germline): SNHLY, FYNNEI. V lost 8 bases and J lost 4, with 13 bases in between. This CDR3 is 13 amino acids long. The CDR3: CASVGGVADTQYF. In nucleotides, the CDR3 is TGTGCCAGCGTCGGGGGAGTCGCAGATACGCAGTATTTT.

The V call is TRBV4-1, the J call TRBJ2-7, with D perhaps matching TRBD2 (8 bases). The V gene lost 6 bases and the J gene lost 4 bases, with 16 bases spanning the gap. Germline loops: CDR1 MGHRA, CDR2 YSYEKL. This CDR3 is 14 amino acids long. CDR3 DNA: TGCGCCAGCAGTCACAGGGGACTAGGGTACGAGCAGTACTTC. Translated, it gives CASSHRGLGYEQYF.

The CDR3 bases are TGTGCCAGCAGCTCCCCTGGACAGGGGTCCTACGAGCAGTACTTC. Protein product: CASSSPGQGSYEQYF. The V call is TRBV5-6, the J call TRBJ2-7; 9 bases agree with TRBD1. Unmatched junction bases numbered 5, after V lost 3 bases and J lost 1 base. This CDR3 comprises 15 residues. Germline-derived CDR1 and CDR2 are SGHDT and YYEEEE.

The rearrangement uses TRBV29-1 and TRBJ1-4; D is unclear. Trimming removed 6 bases from V and 4 bases from J, with 9 bases in between. In germline, CDR1 is SQVTM, CDR2 ANQGSEA. This CDR3 contains 12 residues. The CDR3 loop is CSVRTYNEKLFF. The CDR3 DNA sequence: TGCAGCGTCCGGACTTATAATGAAAAACTGTTTTTT.

The chain is built from TRBV6-5 and TRBJ2-3; 7 bases match TRBD2. V trimming: 6 bases; J trimming: 7 bases; junction bases outside the gene matches: 1. The CDR3 loop spans 11 amino acids. Germline CDR1 MNHEY, CDR2 SVGAGI. As DNA, the CDR3 is TGTGCCAGCAGGGGGACTAATACGCAGTATTTT. The encoded protein is CASRGTNTQYF.

This chain joins TRBV4-3 and TRBJ2-7; 7 bases agree with TRBD1. Germline V gene data show CDR1 as LGHNA and CDR2 as YSLEER. The V and J ends lost 1 base and 5 bases, in that order; junction bases with no gene match: 11. This CDR3 contains 16 residues. The CDR3 is CASSQAWGRQGHEQYF. Here the CDR3 DNA reads TGCGCCAGCAGCCAAGCCTGGGGACGACAGGGCCACGAGCAGTACTTC.

The V gene is TRBV7-3, the J gene TRBJ2-3, with D perhaps TRBD2 (5 bases). Trimming removed 5 bases from V and 1 base from J, with 13 bases in between. This CDR3 has 15 amino acids. The germline V gene has CDR1 SGHTA and CDR2 FQGTGA. The CDR3 spells CASSPAGVGTDTQYF. Here the CDR3 DNA reads TGTGCCAGCAGCCCCGCCGGGGTAGGCACAGATACGCAGTATTTT.

The V call is TRBV2, the J call TRBJ1-2; 11 bases agree with TRBD1. Trimming removed 7 bases from V and 2 bases from J; junction bases left unmatched: 3. From germline, CDR1 is SNHLY and CDR2 FYNNEI. CDR3 length: 14 amino acids. CDR3 sequence reads: CASNRDRGNYGYTF. The CDR3 region has the DNA TGTGCCAGCAACCGGGACAGGGGGAACTATGGCTACACCTTC. Based on the CDR3 plus reference TRBV2 and TRBJ1-2, the full variable domain is EPEVTQTPSHQVTQMGQEVILRCVPISNHLYFYWYRQILGQKVEFLVSFYNNEISEKSEIFDDQFSVERPDGSNFTLKIRSTKLEDSAMYFCASNRDRGNYGYTFGSGTRLTVV.

The chain links TRBV4-1 to TRBJ1-1; D not certain. This CDR3 spans 12 amino acids. The germline gives CDR1 MGHRA, CDR2 YSYEKL. Trimming removed 3 bases from V and 1 base from J, with 3 bases in between. The CDR3 sequence is CASSHRNTEAFF. The CDR3 DNA sequence: TGCGCCAGCAGCCACAGGAACACTGAAGCTTTCTTT.

This chain joins TRBV7-3 and TRBJ2-7, with 15 bases aligning to TRBD2. This CDR3 has 14 amino acids. V lost 3 bases, J lost 6 bases, and 0 bases stayed unmatched. Germline CDR1 SGHTA, CDR2 FQGTGA. The CDR3 nucleotides read TGTGCCAGCAGCTTGGGACTAGCGGGAGGCGAGCAGTACTTC. The encoded protein is CASSLGLAGGEQYF.

The chain links TRBV2 to TRBJ2-5; TRBD2 agrees at 9 bases. This CDR3 region has 14 residues. CDR1 is SNHLY, CDR2 FYNNEI, per germline. J lost 7 bases, V lost 6 bases, and 9 bases had no gene match. CDR3 amino acids: CASRSISGRRTQYF. The CDR3 DNA sequence: TGTGCCAGCAGGTCGATTAGCGGGAGAAGGACCCAGTACTTC. Full variable domain (remainder filled in from reference TRBV2 and TRBJ2-5): EPEVTQTPSHQVTQMGQEVILRCVPISNHLYFYWYRQILGQKVEFLVSFYNNEISEKSEIFDDQFSVERPDGSNFTLKIRSTKLEDSAMYFCASRSISGRRTQYFGPGTRLLVL.

This clone was found once. J is TRBJ2-3 and V is TRBV5-1, with 7 bases matching TRBD1. The trim removed 0 bases at V and 4 bases at J, leaving 2 bases unmatched. Germline CDR1 reads SGHRS; CDR2 reads YFSETQ. The CDR3 has 14 amino acids. The CDR3 sequence: CASSLDRGPDTQYF. CDR3 in DNA: TGCGCCAGCAGCTTGGACAGGGGCCCAGATACGCAGTATTTT.